This T cell receptor (beta chain) is from a study of T-cell memory formation after mild COVID-19. TCRdb called the 5' RACE reads again in MiXCR, with one record for every CDR3 protein. The repertoire holds roughly 300,000 distinct CDR3 sequences, with roughly 8% as singletons. V was pared by 6 bases and J by 8 bases, with 9 bases of the junction left unmatched. The germline gives CDR1 MNHEY, CDR2 SVGEGT. The CDR3 consists of 16 residues. Only a few counts were recorded for this clonotype. The chain links TRBV6-2 or TRBV6-3 to TRBJ1-6; 11 nucleotides agree with TRBD1. The sequence was collected from a man younger than 35 who had mild COVID-19 (a few samples of this study predate the infection). Cell type and time point are not known. Material for sequencing was PBMCs or a T cell subset sorted from them (not recorded which). The CDR3 DNA reads TGTGCCAGCAGCGTACCATGGACAGGGGGCGATTCACCCCTCCACTTT. It codes for CASSVPWTGGDSPLHF.